This TCR beta chain originates from a study of Ad26.COV2.S vaccination and SARS-CoV-2 variants. Treatment: some 19 received Ad26.COV2.S at low or high dose, single or two shots; about 5 received placebo; per-sample allocation not given. Repertoires come from day 63 after the first vaccine or placebo injection. Germline assignment: CDR1 LGHNT and CDR2 FRNRAP. The V end lost 6 bases, the J end lost 2 bases, and 17 bases lay between the germline ends. This CDR3 spans 16 amino acids. Some clones are missing from TCRdb's copy, which holds only in-frame ones; the method was immunoSEQ multiplex PCR. The table lists around 310,000 clones, roughly 88% of them singletons.

This receptor was obtained from a person aged 18-65 years who received the Ad26.COV2.S COVID-19 vaccine or a placebo. The chain joins TRBV12-5 to TRBJ1-3; D is ambiguous. This specimen was peripheral blood, taken in a trial of Ad26.COV2.S vaccine versus placebo. DNA for the CDR3: TGTGCTAGTGGGGGGAACCAGGCCCAACCTGGAAACACCATATATTTT. This gives the protein CASGGNQAQPGNTIYF.